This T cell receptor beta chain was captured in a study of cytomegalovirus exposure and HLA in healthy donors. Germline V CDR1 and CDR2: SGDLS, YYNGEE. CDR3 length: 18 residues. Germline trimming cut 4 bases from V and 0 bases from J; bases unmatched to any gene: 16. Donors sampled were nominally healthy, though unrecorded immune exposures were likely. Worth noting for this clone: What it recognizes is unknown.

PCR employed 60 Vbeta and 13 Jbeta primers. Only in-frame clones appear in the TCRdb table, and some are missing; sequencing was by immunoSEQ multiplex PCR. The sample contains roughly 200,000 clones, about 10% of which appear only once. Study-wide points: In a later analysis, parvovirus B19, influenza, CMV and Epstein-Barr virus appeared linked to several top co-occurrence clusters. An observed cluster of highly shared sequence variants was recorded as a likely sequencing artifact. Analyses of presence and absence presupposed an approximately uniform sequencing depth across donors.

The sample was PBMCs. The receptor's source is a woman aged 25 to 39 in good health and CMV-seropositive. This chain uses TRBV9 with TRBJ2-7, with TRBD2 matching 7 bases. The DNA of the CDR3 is TGTGCCAGCAGCTTGGGGCTAGCGGAAGGGCTTAGCTCCTACGAGCAGTACTTC. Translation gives CASSLGLAEGLSSYEQYF.